This T cell receptor beta chain is from a study of blood T cell repertoires in COVID-19. Study-wide context: The United States, Italy and Spain provided the acute and convalescent COVID-19 samples.

Data came from immunoSEQ multiplex PCR; TCRdb stores just in-frame clones and leaves some out. The table lists a few hundred thousand clones, around 89% of them singletons. Participant reports of clinical history set cohort assignment. The germline V and J ends were trimmed by 3 bases and 0 bases, with 11 bases remaining between them. Looked up from germline, CDR1 is LNHDA and CDR2 is SQIVND (reference sequence). The CDR3 has 15 amino acids. The chain couples TRBV19 to TRBJ1-2, with D perhaps TRBD1 (5 bases). The specimen was PBMCs or T cells enriched from blood (not recorded which). The sequence came from a young woman who had recovered from COVID-19. The CDR3 is CASSMTVLANYGYTF. CDR3 nucleotide sequence: TGTGCCAGTAGTATGACAGTCCTAGCTAACTATGGCTACACCTTC.